This T cell receptor (beta chain) emerged from a study of shared T cell receptors in the human thymus. The CDR3 is 16 amino acids. The trim removed 3 bases at V and 5 bases at J, leaving 12 bases unmatched. Germline V gene data show CDR1 as KGHSY and CDR2 as FQNENV. Assay: immunoSEQ multiplex PCR; the TCRdb copy retains only in-frame clones and omits some. This sample carries 650,000 to 950,000 clones, approximately 85% of them seen once, and the ten largest clones take more than 0.01%. These data also featured in a second study, about human thymus T cells. Per that study: Those donating were healthy Finnish infants in corrective surgery for congenital heart defects. From resections taken during corrective heart surgery, the thymus tissue was obtained. As related research reported, thymic repertoires overlapped highly among unrelated individuals.

This receptor was obtained from a girl in the first two years of life with a congenital heart defect. Sequencing used thymocytes. The V and J genes are TRBV16 and TRBJ1-1; the match to TRBD1 covers 7 bases. CDR3 nucleotides: TGTGCCAGCAGCCACCTCTGCACAGGGGTTGGGACTGAAGCTTTCTTT. It encodes CASSHLCTGVGTEAFF. Drawing the rest from reference TRBV16 and TRBJ1-1, the complete variable domain is GEEVAQTPKHLVRGEGQKAKLYCAPIKGHSYVFWYQQVLKNEFKFLISFQNENVFDETGMPKERFSAKCLPNSPCSLEIQATKLEDSAVYFCASSHLCTGVGTEAFFGQGTRLTVV.